Listed here are 19 T cell receptor beta chains from one sample, sequenced in a study of blood T cell repertoires in COVID-19. Measured with immunoSEQ multiplex PCR; TCRdb has only the in-frame clones, and not every one. This table holds about 310,000 clones, about nine tenths found once. Sample: peripheral blood. The receptor source for this set is a man younger than 30 with active or convalescent COVID-19.

The chain employs TRBV5-6 and TRBJ2-2, with D uncertain. The germline CDR1 and CDR2 sequences are SGHDT and YYEEEE. The CDR3 is 13 amino acids. The ends were cut back, 4 bases at V and 6 bases at J, with 10 bases in the middle. The CDR3, as DNA: TGTGCCAGCAGCCGTTTTGCGGCCGGGGAGCTGTTTTTT. This sequence encodes CASSRFAAGELFF.

A few counts support this clone. The rearrangement joins TRBV27 to TRBJ1-3, with D possibly matching TRBD1 (5 bases). Looked up from germline, CDR1 is MNHEY and CDR2 is SMNVEV (reference sequence). Deletions cut 6 bases from V and 0 bases from J, with 9 bases between. The length of the CDR3 is 14 residues. The CDR3 region has the DNA TGTGCCAGCAGGCAGGGCTACTCTGGAAACACCATATATTTT. This codes for CASRQGYSGNTIYF.

This clone showed up just a few times. This chain joins TRBV7-9 and TRBJ2-6; D unclear. Germline values: CDR1 SEHNR, CDR2 FQNEAQ (reference sequence). Trimming cost V 3 bases and J 0 bases, with 9 bases left between them. The CDR3 is 16 amino acids. This CDR3 reads CASSFPQISGANVLTF. As DNA, the CDR3 is TGTGCCAGCAGCTTTCCCCAGATCTCTGGGGCCAACGTCCTGACTTTC.

This chain joins TRBV2 and TRBJ1-2; D gene unclear. Germline values: CDR1 SNHLY, CDR2 FYNNEI. Trimming removed 2 bases from V and 5 bases from J, with 9 bases in between. The CDR3 runs to 13 residues. CDR3 sequence (DNA): TGTGCCAGCAGTGAATACTCGGAGTATGGCTACACCTTC. Translation gives CASSEYSEYGYTF.

The genes are TRBV3-1 (or the pseudogene TRBV3-2) and TRBJ2-3; D is uncertain. Trimming removed 1 base from V and 6 bases from J, with 17 bases in between. This CDR3 has 16 amino acids. The V gene's germline CDR1 is LGHDT and CDR2 YNNKEL (reference sequence). CDR3 in DNA: TGTGCCAGCAGCCAAGTTACAGACCAATTTGGGGATACGCAGTATTTT. Protein product: CASSQVTDQFGDTQYF.

The chain links TRBV10-3 to TRBJ2-2; weak D call: TRBD2 (5 bases). With 0 bases removed from V and 4 bases from J, the gap between germline ends came to 9 bases. The length of the CDR3 is 15 residues. Germline lookup yields CDR1 ENHRY and CDR2 SYGVKD. The CDR3 protein is CAISESASPTGELFF. CDR3 nucleotide sequence: TGTGCCATCAGTGAGTCCGCTAGCCCCACCGGGGAGCTGTTTTTT.

The chain is built from TRBV28 and TRBJ1-1; D gene ambiguous. CDR1 and CDR2 (germline): MDHEN, SYDVKM. Trimming removed 2 bases at V and 6 bases at J, with 7 bases between. This CDR3 is 12 amino acids long. CDR3 in amino acids: CASSLRRAEAFF. The DNA for the CDR3 is TGTGCCAGCAGTTTACGGCGGGCTGAAGCTTTCTTT.

The CDR3 loop reads CASRNTGAGEAFF. The CDR3 nucleotides read TGTGCCAGCAGAAACACCGGAGCCGGTGAAGCTTTCTTT. This rearrangement joins TRBV27 to TRBJ1-1; D not resolved. V was pared by 6 bases and J by 7 bases, with 15 bases between. The V gene's germline CDR1 is MNHEY and CDR2 SMNVEV (reference sequence). CDR3 length: 13 amino acids.

This clone was recorded at least ten times. The V and J genes are TRBV9 and TRBJ2-1; D remains unclear. V was pared by 2 bases and J by 3 bases, with 9 bases between. In germline, CDR1 is SGDLS, CDR2 YYNGEE. The CDR3 covers 14 residues. The CDR3 reads CASSVAGFYNEQFF. In DNA form, the CDR3 reads TGTGCCAGCAGCGTGGCAGGATTCTACAATGAGCAGTTCTTC.

CDR3: CSASRTSGSGEQYF. The CDR3 DNA is TGCAGTGCTAGTAGGACTAGCGGGAGTGGTGAGCAGTACTTC. The chain recombines TRBV20-1 with TRBJ2-7; 13 bases line up with TRBD2. Germline V lookup: CDR1 DFQATT, CDR2 SNEGSKA (reference sequence). There are 14 residues in the CDR3. J lost 7 bases, V lost 3 bases, and 6 bases had no gene match.

In DNA, the CDR3 is TGTGCCAGCAGTTCCCTCGAGATATCTGGGGCCAACGTCCTGACTTTC. This sequence encodes CASSSLEISGANVLTF. The J gene is TRBJ2-6, the V gene TRBV28; D call uncertain. The CDR3 covers 16 residues. The germline gives CDR1 MDHEN, CDR2 SYDVKM. V lost 4 bases and J 1 base, leaving 11 bases between the germline ends.

The chain links TRBV2 to TRBJ1-4; no clear D gene. The CDR3 loop spans 13 amino acids. With 11 bases removed from V and 5 bases from J, the gap between germline ends came to 15 bases. Germline CDR1 SNHLY, CDR2 FYNNEI. The CDR3 sequence: CAATEQQNEKLFF. The DNA of the CDR3 is TGTGCCGCCACGGAACAGCAGAATGAAAAACTGTTTTTT.

V and J are TRBV9 and TRBJ2-2; 8 positions match TRBD1. V trimming: 4 bases; J trimming: 1 base; junction bases outside the gene matches: 6. The germline V gene encodes CDR1 SGDLS and CDR2 YYNGEE. This CDR3 has 16 residues. CDR3 protein: CASSPRGQGNTGELFF. The CDR3 nucleotides are TGTGCCAGCAGCCCCCGTGGACAGGGGAACACCGGGGAGCTGTTTTTT.

The J gene is TRBJ2-1, the V gene TRBV5-6; 8 bases align to TRBD2. Germline CDR1 and CDR2: SGHDT and YYEEEE. The V segment lost 0 bases and the J segment 8 bases; nucleotides outside the gene matches: 10. This CDR3 is 16 amino acids long. CDR3 sequence: CASSLAPSGGGDEQFF. CDR3 sequence (DNA): TGTGCCAGCAGCTTGGCCCCCAGCGGGGGAGGGGATGAGCAGTTCTTC.

V is TRBV18 and J is TRBJ1-4; TRBD1 aligns across 12 bases. The germline CDR1 and CDR2 sequences are KGHSH and LQKENI. The CDR3 consists of 15 residues. Germline trimming cut 6 bases from V and 6 bases from J; bases unmatched to any gene: 5. The CDR3 bases are TGTGCCAGCTCGTCCGGGACAGGGGGCCATGAAAAACTGTTTTTT. Its protein product is CASSSGTGGHEKLFF.

V and J are TRBV7-9 and TRBJ1-2; tentatively, D is TRBD1 (5 bases). The CDR3 consists of 16 residues. Trimming stripped 5 bases from V and 1 base from J, with 17 bases between. Germline CDR1 and CDR2: SEHNR and FQNEAQ (reference sequence). The CDR3 region is CASSPISGVYNYGYTF. The CDR3 DNA follows: TGTGCCAGCAGCCCCATTTCGGGGGTATATAACTATGGCTACACCTTC.

The chain employs TRBV4-1 and TRBJ2-2; a possible D gene is TRBD1 (6 bases). The CDR3 totals 15 residues. Germline V lookup: CDR1 MGHRA, CDR2 YSYEKL. Trimming took off 4 bases at V and 1 base at J, with 10 bases between the two ends. The CDR3 loop reads CASSRKGENTGELFF. CDR3 nucleotide sequence: TGCGCCAGCAGCCGGAAGGGGGAGAACACCGGGGAGCTGTTTTTT.

This rearrangement joins TRBV5-1 to TRBJ2-7, with 10 bases matching TRBD2. Germline V gene data show CDR1 as SGHRS and CDR2 as YFSETQ. V lost 4 bases to trimming and J lost 4 bases; unmatched junction nucleotides: 11. The CDR3 is made up of 16 amino acids. The CDR3 DNA reads TGCGCCAGCAGCGATATAGCGGGAGGTACATTTTACGAGCAGTACTTC. Translating gives CASSDIAGGTFYEQYF.

This chain joins TRBV20-1 and TRBJ2-5; 7 bases agree with TRBD1. The CDR3 sequence is 13 residues long. Germline values: CDR1 DFQATT, CDR2 SNEGSKA (reference sequence). V shed 3 bases, J shed 4 bases, and the junction held 5 bases outside the gene matches. The CDR3 DNA reads TGCAGTGCTAGTCAAGGGGGCGGAGAGACCCAGTACTTC. Translating gives CSASQGGGETQYF.